The 10 T cell receptor beta chains below were found in one sample sequenced in a study of early T cells in non-severe SARS-CoV-2 infection. TCRdb recomputed calls from the 5' RACE reads with MiXCR, one row per CDR3 protein. The table shows 98,000 or so distinct CDR3 sequences, with 12% occurring only once. Source material: whole blood. All receptors derive from an adult who was a healthcare worker with PCR-confirmed SARS-CoV-2 infection or an uninfected control (not recorded which).

This chain uses TRBV10-2 with TRBJ2-2; no clear D gene. Germline lookup yields CDR1 WSHSY and CDR2 SAAADI. The CDR3 totals 14 residues. Trimming took off 4 bases at V and 4 bases at J, with 10 bases between the two ends. CDR3 region: CASSVGPLTGELFF. CDR3 in DNA: TGCGCCAGCAGTGTTGGGCCGCTCACCGGGGAGCTGTTTTTT.

This clonotype was seen a handful of times. V and J are TRBV2 and TRBJ2-2; D call uncertain. CDR1 and CDR2 from the germline V gene are SNHLY and FYNNEI. The CDR3 sequence is 14 residues long. V was pared by 6 bases and J by 10 bases, with 18 bases between. CDR3 DNA: TGTGCCAGCAGGCCCCGGACCTCACGCGAGGAGCTGTTTTTT. Translating gives CASRPRTSREELFF.

The genes are TRBV6-6 and TRBJ1-1, with 7 bases fitting TRBD1. Trimming cost V 0 bases and J 5 bases; bases outside gene matches: 3. Germline V lookup: CDR1 MNHNY, CDR2 SVGAGI (reference sequence). CDR3 length equals 14 residues. The chain's CDR3 is CASSYSDRETEAFF. DNA for the CDR3: TGTGCCAGCAGTTACTCCGACAGGGAGACTGAAGCTTTCTTT.

The CDR3 coding sequence is TGCAGTGCTAGGGGACCGGGACTAGCGGGGACCTACGAGCAGTACTTC. This gives the protein CSARGPGLAGTYEQYF. The chain uses TRBV20-1 and TRBJ2-7; 13 nucleotides line up with TRBD2. V gave up 3 bases and J gave up 2 bases; unmatched junction bases: 7. The CDR3 totals 16 residues. Germline assignment: CDR1 DFQATT and CDR2 SNEGSKA (reference sequence).

A few counts support this clonotype. This sequence joins TRBV7-9 and TRBJ2-1, with 14 bases aligning to TRBD2. The CDR3 is made up of 16 amino acids. CDR1 and CDR2 (germline): SEHNR, FQNEAQ (reference sequence). V lost 0 bases to trimming and J lost 12 bases; unmatched junction nucleotides: 7. As DNA, the CDR3 is TGTGCCAGCAGCTTAGCAGGGACTAGCGGGGGAGTAGGGCAGTTCTTC. Amino acid sequence: CASSLAGTSGGVGQFF.

This chain links TRBV7-6 with TRBJ1-5, with TRBD1 matching over 9 bases. This CDR3 is built from 17 residues. The junction had 15 bases not matched to a gene; V was cut back by 5 bases and J by 7 bases. Germline V gene sequence: CDR1 SGHVS, CDR2 FNYEAQ. CDR3 protein: CASSLTPGTGRDQPQHF. The CDR3 bases are TGTGCCAGCAGCCTTACCCCCGGGACAGGGCGAGACCAGCCCCAGCATTTT.

This clonotype was seen at least ten times. The chain employs TRBV28 and TRBJ2-4; the match to TRBD2 covers 8 bases. J was trimmed by 5 bases and V by 1 base; bases with no gene match: 4. This CDR3 is built from 15 residues. In germline, CDR1 is MDHEN, CDR2 SYDVKM. CDR3 amino acids: CASSLSAGGQNIQYF. The CDR3 DNA sequence: TGTGCCAGCAGTTTATCTGCGGGGGGACAAAACATTCAGTACTTC.

The chain recombines TRBV19 with TRBJ2-1; D might be TRBD2 (5 bases). The CDR3 runs 16 residues. Looked up from germline, CDR1 is LNHDA and CDR2 is SQIVND (reference sequence). V lost 8 bases to trimming and J lost 0 bases, with 17 bases between them. The CDR3 spells CASSSPGGPSYNEQFF. The CDR3 nucleotides are TGTGCCAGTTCGTCCCCGGGCGGGCCCTCCTACAATGAGCAGTTCTTC.

This clonotype was seen repeatedly, ten times or more. The V gene is TRBV7-9, the J gene TRBJ1-6; 7 positions match TRBD1. V shed 6 bases, J shed 10 bases, and the junction held 9 bases outside the gene matches. This CDR3 has 14 amino acids. CDR1 SEHNR and CDR2 FQNEAQ come from the germline V gene (reference sequence). The CDR3 region has the DNA TGTGCCAGCAGGCACCGAGGGGGCGACTCACCCCTCCACTTT. Translation: CASRHRGGDSPLHF.

This clonotype was observed many times. The chain combines TRBV30 with TRBJ2-1, with a weak D call TRBD2 (6 bases). The CDR3 is 15 amino acids. V was clipped by 5 bases and J by 0 bases, with 14 bases between them. Germline CDR1 and CDR2: GTSNPN and SVGIG (reference sequence). CDR3 sequence reads: CAWEEGSSSYNEQFF. As DNA, the CDR3 is TGTGCCTGGGAGGAGGGGTCTAGCTCCTACAATGAGCAGTTCTTC.